Listed below are T cell receptor beta chains from one sample, sequenced in a study of response to subunit inactivated influenza vaccine. MiXCR, run by TCRdb on the RT-PCR reads, gives a single entry per CDR3 protein. The sample contains about 570,000 distinct CDR3 sequences, around 11% of which appear only once. These data also formed part of another study, on T cells expressing NK-cell markers.

The sample was PBMCs from blood, taken on the day of vaccination. All receptors come from a man over 45 who received an inactivated influenza vaccine. CDR3s include the opening cysteine and the closing phenylalanine or tryptophan. D genes are given only for firm matches. Where a row states a size, it is once, few, many or the class of an expanded clone; other rows omit it.

v_call: TRBV24-1
clone_size: few
j_call: TRBJ2-3
d_call: NA
cdr3_nt: TGTGCCACCAGTGAAGGGTACACAGATACGCAGTATTTT
cdr3_aa: CATSEGYTDTQYF

v_call: TRBV20-1
clone_size: few
j_call: TRBJ2-7
d_call: NA
cdr3_nt: TGCAGTGCTAGCTTACAGAATTACGAGCAGTACTTC
cdr3_aa: CSASLQNYEQYF

v_call: TRBV6-1
clone_size: NA
j_call: TRBJ2-7
d_call: NA
cdr3_nt: TGTGCCAGCAGTCTTACTTGGGACACCTCTCATACCTACGAGCAGTACTTC
cdr3_aa: CASSLTWDTSHTYEQYF

v_call: TRBV4-2
clone_size: many
j_call: TRBJ1-5
d_call: NA
cdr3_nt: TGTGCCAGCGCCCCGACAGTCGGGGATAGCAATCAGCCCCAGCATTTT
cdr3_aa: CASAPTVGDSNQPQHF

v_call: TRBV7-2
clone_size: few
j_call: TRBJ1-4
d_call: NA
cdr3_nt: TGTGCCAGCAGCTCCGGGCCGGCGAATGAAAAACTGTTTTTT
cdr3_aa: CASSSGPANEKLFF

v_call: TRBV12-3/TRBV12-4
clone_size: NA
j_call: TRBJ1-1
d_call: NA
cdr3_nt: TGTGCCAGCAGTCCCTCGGCTGAAGCTTTCTTT
cdr3_aa: CASSPSAEAFF

v_call: TRBV27
clone_size: NA
j_call: TRBJ2-3
d_call: TRBD2
cdr3_nt: TGTGCCAGCGGGCTAGCGGGAAACACAGATACGCAGTATTTT
cdr3_aa: CASGLAGNTDTQYF

v_call: TRBV28
clone_size: NA
j_call: TRBJ2-4
d_call: NA
cdr3_nt: TGTGCCAGCAGACTAAATGACAGAAACATTCAGTACTTC
cdr3_aa: CASRLNDRNIQYF

v_call: TRBV7-9
clone_size: few
j_call: TRBJ2-3
d_call: NA
cdr3_nt: TGTGCCAGCAGCCACGGAGGGCTCACAGATACGCAGTATTTT
cdr3_aa: CASSHGGLTDTQYF

v_call: TRBV4-3
clone_size: many
j_call: TRBJ2-1
d_call: NA
cdr3_nt: TGCGCCAGCAGCCAAGAAGGGACGTATTACAATGAGCAGTTCTTC
cdr3_aa: CASSQEGTYYNEQFF

v_call: TRBV27
clone_size: many
j_call: TRBJ2-3
d_call: NA
cdr3_nt: TGTGCCAGCAGTCCGGTTACAGGGAGGGGCACAGATACGCAGTATTTT
cdr3_aa: CASSPVTGRGTDTQYF

v_call: TRBV5-1
clone_size: few
j_call: TRBJ2-2
d_call: NA
cdr3_nt: TGCGCCAGCAGCTTGACCCAGGGCACCGGGGAGCTGTTTTTT
cdr3_aa: CASSLTQGTGELFF

v_call: TRBV10-3
clone_size: NA
j_call: TRBJ2-1
d_call: TRBD2
cdr3_nt: TGTGCCATCAGTGATCTAGCGGGGGCCCCCCCCAATGAGCAGTTCTTC
cdr3_aa: CAISDLAGAPPNEQFF

v_call: TRBV6-5
clone_size: NA
j_call: TRBJ1-5
d_call: NA
cdr3_nt: TGTGCCAGCAGTTACTCACAAGGCCCGAATCAGCCCCAGCATTTT
cdr3_aa: CASSYSQGPNQPQHF

v_call: TRBV30
clone_size: few
j_call: TRBJ1-5
d_call: NA
cdr3_nt: TGTGCCTGGAGTGTCCAGGGAGTTCAGCCCCAGCATTTT
cdr3_aa: CAWSVQGVQPQHF

v_call: TRBV9
clone_size: few
j_call: TRBJ1-1
d_call: NA
cdr3_nt: TGTGCCAGCAGCGTAGGTTTCGGGGTAGAGGTTGGTGAAGCTTTCTTT
cdr3_aa: CASSVGFGVEVGEAFF

v_call: TRBV15
clone_size: NA
j_call: TRBJ1-3
d_call: TRBD1
cdr3_nt: TGTGCCACCAGCAAAAGGACAGGGCATGGAAACACCATATATTTT
cdr3_aa: CATSKRTGHGNTIYF

v_call: TRBV20-1
clone_size: few
j_call: TRBJ1-1
d_call: NA
cdr3_nt: TGCAGTGCTAGTCCCTCGGCTTGGGGCACTGAAGCTTTCTTT
cdr3_aa: CSASPSAWGTEAFF

v_call: TRBV5-1
clone_size: NA
j_call: TRBJ2-3
d_call: NA
cdr3_nt: TGCGCCTGCAGCTTGGATCTTGCGGGAAGCACAGATACGCAGTATTTT
cdr3_aa: CACSLDLAGSTDTQYF

v_call: TRBV18
clone_size: few
j_call: TRBJ2-4
d_call: TRBD1
cdr3_nt: TGTGCCAGCTCTCAAGGACAGGCAGAGCAGTACTTC
cdr3_aa: CASSQGQAEQYF

v_call: TRBV28
clone_size: NA
j_call: TRBJ1-2
d_call: NA
cdr3_nt: TGTGCCAGCAGTTTATGGACGGCTACTAACTATGGCTACACCTTC
cdr3_aa: CASSLWTATNYGYTF

v_call: TRBV20-1
clone_size: NA
j_call: TRBJ2-5
d_call: NA
cdr3_nt: TGCAGTGCTAGAGCCACCTTCCAAGAGACCCAGTACTTC
cdr3_aa: CSARATFQETQYF

v_call: TRBV6-2/TRBV6-3
clone_size: NA
j_call: TRBJ1-2
d_call: NA
cdr3_nt: TGTGCCAGCAACAGCGCAGGCTCTTATGGCTACACCTTC
cdr3_aa: CASNSAGSYGYTF

v_call: TRBV6-4
clone_size: NA
j_call: TRBJ2-4
d_call: NA
cdr3_nt: TGTGCCAGCAGTGACAGCCCCTTCGGCATTCAGTACTTC
cdr3_aa: CASSDSPFGIQYF

v_call: TRBV20-1
clone_size: many
j_call: TRBJ2-7
d_call: TRBD2
cdr3_nt: TGCAGTGCCCGGGGGGGGAGGCGGAACGAGCAGTACTTC
cdr3_aa: CSARGGRRNEQYF

v_call: TRBV25-1
clone_size: NA
j_call: TRBJ2-5
d_call: NA
cdr3_nt: TGTGCCAGCAGTGCTCACAGGGACCAAGAGACCCAGTACTTC
cdr3_aa: CASSAHRDQETQYF

v_call: TRBV28
clone_size: NA
j_call: TRBJ2-5
d_call: TRBD2
cdr3_nt: TGTGCCAGCAGTTCGCGGGAGATGGAAGAGAACCAGTACTTC
cdr3_aa: CASSSREMEENQYF

v_call: TRBV20-1
clone_size: many
j_call: TRBJ2-3
d_call: TRBD2
cdr3_nt: TGCAGTGCTACCGGGACTAGCGGGAGTCAGTATTTT
cdr3_aa: CSATGTSGSQYF

v_call: TRBV20-1
clone_size: NA
j_call: TRBJ2-2
d_call: TRBD2
cdr3_nt: TGCAGTGCTAGAGATGCTACCGGGACTAGCGGGAGGGCCCCCGGGGAGCTGTTTTTT
cdr3_aa: CSARDATGTSGRAPGELFF

v_call: TRBV20-1
clone_size: NA
j_call: TRBJ2-3
d_call: TRBD2
cdr3_nt: TGCAGTGCTAGAGTTGGACTAGCGGGTTCAGCGTTGAGCGGCACAGATACGCAGTATTTT
cdr3_aa: CSARVGLAGSALSGTDTQYF

v_call: TRBV7-9
clone_size: NA
j_call: TRBJ2-1
d_call: TRBD1
cdr3_nt: TGTGCCAGCAGCTCCCGGGACAGAAACTTCTACAATGAGCAGTTCTTC
cdr3_aa: CASSSRDRNFYNEQFF

v_call: TRBV10-3
clone_size: NA
j_call: TRBJ2-1
d_call: NA
cdr3_nt: TGTGCCACGAAACTGGTTAGCGGAACCCTATTGGGAGACTACAATGAGCAGTTCTTC
cdr3_aa: CATKLVSGTLLGDYNEQFF

v_call: TRBV6-5
clone_size: few
j_call: TRBJ1-2
d_call: TRBD1
cdr3_nt: TGTGCCAGCAGTTACTACGCCTGGGACAGGGTCTATGGCTACACCTTC
cdr3_aa: CASSYYAWDRVYGYTF

v_call: TRBV21-1
clone_size: few
j_call: TRBJ2-1
d_call: NA
cdr3_nt: TGTGCCAGCAGCAAAGAACGCGCCCAACCCAGCGGGGCTTACAATGAGCAGTTCTTC
cdr3_aa: CASSKERAQPSGAYNEQFF

v_call: TRBV20-1
clone_size: few
j_call: TRBJ1-5
d_call: NA
cdr3_nt: TGCAGTGCTAGAGATCGGTCCATTAGCAATCAGCCCCAGCATTTT
cdr3_aa: CSARDRSISNQPQHF

v_call: TRBV7-8
clone_size: NA
j_call: TRBJ2-1
d_call: NA
cdr3_nt: TGTGCCAGCAGCGAGCAGAGGGGGTTGGATGAGCAGTTCTTC
cdr3_aa: CASSEQRGLDEQFF

v_call: TRBV3-1
clone_size: many
j_call: TRBJ1-2
d_call: NA
cdr3_nt: TGTGCCAGCAGCCAGTCAGCTAACTATGGCTACACCTTC
cdr3_aa: CASSQSANYGYTF

v_call: TRBV10-3
clone_size: few
j_call: TRBJ1-2
d_call: NA
cdr3_nt: TGTGCCACCGGGGCACCACAGAACTATGGCTACACCTTC
cdr3_aa: CATGAPQNYGYTF

v_call: TRBV5-1
clone_size: few
j_call: TRBJ2-1
d_call: NA
cdr3_nt: TGCGCCAGCAGCTTCGGGGCGGGGGCCCTCTACAATGAGCAGTTCTTC
cdr3_aa: CASSFGAGALYNEQFF

v_call: TRBV12-3/TRBV12-4
clone_size: many
j_call: TRBJ1-2
d_call: NA
cdr3_nt: TGTGCCAGCAGTTTACACAGAAACTATGGCTACACCTTC
cdr3_aa: CASSLHRNYGYTF

v_call: TRBV7-2
clone_size: many
j_call: TRBJ2-5
d_call: NA
cdr3_nt: TGTGCCAGCAGCTTATCTACGTTGCAAGAGACCCAGTACTTC
cdr3_aa: CASSLSTLQETQYF

v_call: TRBV28
clone_size: many
j_call: TRBJ1-2
d_call: NA
cdr3_nt: TGTGCCACCCGCGGTCTCTATGGCTACACCTTC
cdr3_aa: CATRGLYGYTF

v_call: TRBV6-1
clone_size: NA
j_call: TRBJ1-5
d_call: TRBD1
cdr3_nt: TGTGCCAGCAGTCAACTGGACAGGGCTAGCAATCAGCCCCAGCATTTT
cdr3_aa: CASSQLDRASNQPQHF

v_call: TRBV20-1
clone_size: few
j_call: TRBJ2-5
d_call: NA
cdr3_nt: TGCAGTGCTACAGGGGCGGAGACCCAGTACTTC
cdr3_aa: CSATGAETQYF

v_call: TRBV10-1
clone_size: few
j_call: TRBJ1-1
d_call: NA
cdr3_nt: TGCGCCAGCAGTGAGTTCGATGGTACTCGTAACACTGAAGCTTTCTTT
cdr3_aa: CASSEFDGTRNTEAFF

v_call: TRBV11-3
clone_size: few
j_call: TRBJ2-3
d_call: NA
cdr3_nt: TGTGCCAGCAGCACGGGGTTCGACAGTCCGACTAATACGCAGTATTTT
cdr3_aa: CASSTGFDSPTNTQYF

v_call: TRBV7-2
clone_size: NA
j_call: TRBJ1-1
d_call: NA
cdr3_nt: TGTGCCAGCAGCTTAGCGCTATTTGGGAACACTGAAGCTTTCTTT
cdr3_aa: CASSLALFGNTEAFF

v_call: TRBV5-1
clone_size: few
j_call: TRBJ2-2
d_call: TRBD2
cdr3_nt: TGCGCCAGCAGCCCATTAGCGGGGGCCTCAGGGACCGGGGAGCTGTTTTTT
cdr3_aa: CASSPLAGASGTGELFF

v_call: TRBV3-1
clone_size: NA
j_call: TRBJ2-7
d_call: TRBD2
cdr3_nt: TGTGCCAGCAGCCAATTGACTAGCGGGTACGAGCAGTACTTC
cdr3_aa: CASSQLTSGYEQYF